This TCR beta chain originates from a study of T cell changes during pregnancy in multiple sclerosis. The assay was immunoSEQ multiplex PCR, and TCRdb's table has in-frame clones only and misses some. The sample holds around 63,000 clones, roughly 91% seen once. V lost 11 bases and J lost 10, with 18 bases in between. CDR3 length: 12 amino acids. Germline CDR1 is SNHLY and CDR2 is FYNNEI. The sequences come from peripheral blood, collected in the third trimester of pregnancy. The chain uses TRBV2 and TRBJ2-1, with D possibly being TRBD2 (6 bases). This TCR was recovered from a female donor in good health, enrolled as a control in a pregnancy study. The CDR3 spells CAGGVLVREQFF. In nucleotides, the CDR3 is TGTGCCGGCGGGGTATTAGTGCGCGAGCAGTTCTTC. Looking up the rest from reference TRBV2 and TRBJ2-1 gives the full variable domain: EPEVTQTPSHQVTQMGQEVILRCVPISNHLYFYWYRQILGQKVEFLVSFYNNEISEKSEIFDDQFSVERPDGSNFTLKIRSTKLEDSAMYFCAGGVLVREQFFGPGTRLTVL.